The 26 T cell receptor beta chains reported below all come from one sample, sequenced in a study of T cells after yellow fever vaccination. TCRdb re-derived calls from the 5' RACE reads in MiXCR, one entry per CDR3 protein. This sample has 500,000 to 650,000 distinct CDR3 sequences, with around a sixth found just once. The sequences come from PBMCs, collected less than 6 days after the first yellow fever vaccination. Every receptor here comes from a young man who received the YFV17D yellow fever vaccine.

This clonotype appeared a few times. The chain couples TRBV7-2 to TRBJ2-7, with 9 bases that match TRBD1. Unmatched junction bases numbered 5, after V lost 4 bases and J lost 13 bases. This CDR3 has 11 amino acids. Germline CDR1 is SGHTA and CDR2 is FQGNSA. CDR3 region: CASSYGQGLYV. As DNA, the CDR3 is TGTGCCAGCAGCTATGGACAGGGGTTATACGTC.

The chain couples TRBV7-3 to TRBJ2-5; 9 bases are a match to TRBD2. After removal of 0 bases from V and 4 bases from J, the junction contained 6 bases not matched to a gene. From germline, CDR1 is SGHTA and CDR2 FQGTGA. The length of the CDR3 is 16 residues. CDR3 nucleotide sequence: TGTGCCAGCAGCTTAACTCAAGCGGGGGGTTTAGAGACCCAGTACTTC. Translating it yields CASSLTQAGGLETQYF.

This clonotype was observed a handful of times. The chain couples TRBV9 to TRBJ1-3; the D gene is possibly TRBD1 (5 bases). This CDR3 spans 16 amino acids. The V gene lost 4 bases and the J gene lost 0 bases, with 14 bases spanning the gap. Germline V gives CDR1 SGDLS, CDR2 YYNGEE. The DNA of the CDR3 is TGTGCCAGCAGCCCCGGGGACGCGACCTCTGGAAACACCATATATTTT. Its protein is CASSPGDATSGNTIYF. Based on the CDR3 plus reference TRBV9 and TRBJ1-3, the full variable domain is DSGVTQTPKHLITATGQRVTLRCSPRSGDLSVYWYQQSLDQGLQFLIQYYNGEERAKGNILERFSAQQFPDLHSELNLSSLELGDSALYFCASSPGDATSGNTIYFGEGSWLTVV.

This clonotype has more than one count but fewer than ten. The V and J genes are TRBV6-2 or TRBV6-3 and TRBJ2-1, with 8 nucleotides matching TRBD2. Germline loops: CDR1 MNHEY, CDR2 SVGEGT. Trimming cost V 6 bases and J 8 bases; bases outside gene matches: 12. This CDR3 comprises 15 residues. The CDR3 DNA sequence: TGTGCCAGCAGCAACCCGGGACTAGTGGGTTATGAGCAGTTCTTC. Translated, it gives CASSNPGLVGYEQFF.

Details on this clonotype: A junction boundary mismatches the germline segment, possibly from a read error. This chain links TRBV20-1 with TRBJ2-5, with D tentatively TRBD1 or TRBD2 (6 bases each). The CDR3 covers 15 residues. The V gene's germline CDR1 is DFQATT and CDR2 SNEGSKA (reference sequence). In DNA, the CDR3 is TGCAGTGCTAGGGACCCAATAGGGGGGCAAGAGGCCCAGTACTTC. It specifies CSARDPIGGQEAQYF.

The CDR3 DNA sequence: TGTGCCACCAGTGATTCGAGGGGGGGGGCAGATACGCAGTATTTT. Translated, it gives CATSDSRGGADTQYF. This sequence joins TRBV24-1 and TRBJ2-3; TRBD2 might be the D (7 bases). Germline V gene data show CDR1 as KGHDR and CDR2 as SFDVKD. Between the trimmed V and J ends, which lost 2 bases and 4 bases, there was a span of 12 bases. The CDR3 runs 15 residues.

This clonotype was seen more than once but under ten times. The V and J genes are TRBV7-2 and TRBJ2-1; 11 bases map to TRBD2. The CDR3 is 12 residues long. V shed 8 bases, J shed 9 bases, and the junction held 3 bases outside the gene matches. Germline V CDR1 and CDR2: SGHTA, FQGNSA. The CDR3, as DNA: TGTGCCAGCGGACTAGCGGGTCGTGAGCAGTTCTTC. Translating gives CASGLAGREQFF.

This clonotype appeared a few times. The chain employs TRBV6-2 or TRBV6-3 and TRBJ1-1, with TRBD1 identical over 7 bases. The CDR3 is 13 residues long. Germline V gene sequence: CDR1 MNHEY, CDR2 SVGEGT. Trimming removed 8 bases from V and 1 base from J; junction bases left unmatched: 4. This CDR3 is CASEGQQNTEAFF. The CDR3 DNA is TGTGCCAGCGAGGGACAGCAGAACACTGAAGCTTTCTTT.

The chain is built from TRBV7-2 and TRBJ2-3, with D unresolved. CDR1 is SGHTA, CDR2 FQGNSA, per germline. Trimming shortened V by 4 bases and J by 8 bases, and 13 bases separated the two germline ends. The CDR3 contains 13 residues. The CDR3 DNA reads as TGTGCCAGCAGCTCCTCCGCGTTTGCTACGCAGTATTTT. It encodes CASSSSAFATQYF.

The chain has TRBV20-1 and TRBJ2-7, with D possibly matching TRBD1 (6 bases). The V end was cut by 3 bases, the J end by 0 bases, with 12 bases between. The CDR3 loop spans 14 amino acids. Germline assignment: CDR1 DFQATT and CDR2 SNEGSKA (reference sequence). The CDR3 region is CSARDQGTSYEQYV. The CDR3 DNA reads as TGCAGTGCTAGGGACCAGGGGACCTCCTACGAGCAGTACGTC.

The chain carries TRBV5-1 and TRBJ2-3; the D call may be TRBD1 or TRBD2 (5 bases each). V dropped 0 bases and J dropped 3 bases, with 11 bases sitting between them. This CDR3 comprises 15 residues. The V gene's germline CDR1 is SGHRS and CDR2 YFSETQ. The CDR3 loop reads CASSLDRRGTDTQYF. The CDR3 bases are TGCGCCAGCAGCTTGGACAGGCGAGGGACAGATACGCAGTATTTT.

The chain combines TRBV12-3 or TRBV12-4 with TRBJ2-7; D not certain. The V end was cut by 4 bases, the J end by 7 bases, with 17 bases between. The CDR3 is 14 amino acids. The CDR3 DNA reads TGTGCCAGCAGTTCCCCCCTTTTGGAAGCGGAGCAGTACTTC. This sequence encodes CASSSPLLEAEQYF.

This clonotype has just a few counts. This chain connects TRBV11-2 to TRBJ2-7; 8 bases fit TRBD2. Unmatched junction bases numbered 5, after V lost 3 bases and J lost 4 bases. The CDR3 extends over 14 amino acids. Germline V gene lookup returns CDR1 SGHAT and CDR2 FQNNGV. The CDR3: CASSLGLDSYEQYV. CDR3 in DNA: TGTGCCAGCAGCTTGGGACTAGATTCTTACGAGCAGTACGTC.

At least ten counts were recorded for this clonotype. The V call is TRBV5-1, the J call TRBJ1-2; 10 nucleotides line up with TRBD1. Germline V gene sequence: CDR1 SGHRS, CDR2 YFSETQ. The CDR3 has 15 residues. The junction had 7 bases not matched to a gene; V was cut back by 0 bases and J by 8 bases. The CDR3 spells CASSLGATGGIGYTF. For the CDR3, the DNA is TGCGCCAGCAGCTTGGGGGCGACAGGGGGCATCGGCTACACCTTC.

This clonotype was recorded many times. This rearrangement joins TRBV7-3 to TRBJ2-3, with D unclear. Germline CDR1 reads SGHTA; CDR2 reads FQGTGA. The CDR3 loop spans 12 amino acids. V was pared by 5 bases and J by 0 bases, with 3 bases between. The DNA of the CDR3 is TGTGCCAGCAGCCAGAGCACAGATACGCAGTATTTT. Translating gives CASSQSTDTQYF.

The table lists this clonotype with many counts. The chain joins TRBV5-6 to TRBJ2-7; the D is unclear. CDR3 length: 12 residues. The V and J ends lost 0 bases and 5 bases respectively, with 6 bases between them. Germline V gene lookup returns CDR1 SGHDT and CDR2 YYEEEE. This CDR3 reads CASSLGLNEQYF. The CDR3 DNA reads as TGTGCCAGCAGCTTGGGACTGAACGAGCAGTACTTC.

The CDR3 loop reads CAISDGTGPGANVLTF. The CDR3 region has the DNA TGTGCCATCAGTGACGGGACAGGGCCTGGGGCCAACGTCCTGACTTTC. The gene calls are TRBV10-3 and TRBJ2-6; the match to TRBD1 covers 9 bases. The CDR3 extends over 16 amino acids. Unmatched junction bases numbered 2, after V lost 3 bases and J lost 2 bases. CDR1 and CDR2 (germline): ENHRY, SYGVKD.

The CDR3 reads CASSPKSSGVGTGELFF. In DNA form, the CDR3 reads TGTGCCAGCAGCCCAAAGAGTAGCGGGGTCGGGACCGGGGAGCTGTTTTTT. The chain combines TRBV9 with TRBJ2-2; 8 bases fit TRBD2. CDR3 length: 17 residues. In germline, CDR1 is SGDLS, CDR2 YYNGEE. With 4 bases clipped from V and 5 bases from J, the junction kept 13 bases outside the gene matches.

This clonotype was detected a few times. The rearrangement joins TRBV11-2 to TRBJ2-7; 7 bases align to TRBD1. J was trimmed by 0 bases and V by 5 bases; bases with no gene match: 7. CDR1 is SGHAT and CDR2 is FQNNGV in the germline V gene. The CDR3 consists of 15 residues. The CDR3 DNA reads as TGTGCCAGCAGCCATGAGACAGGGAGCTCCTACGAGCAGTACTTC. This codes for CASSHETGSSYEQYF.

This clonotype was recorded a few times. CDR3 nucleotides: TGCGCCAGCAGCTTGGGGGATACCCGGGGCTACAATGAGCAGTTCTTC. Its protein is CASSLGDTRGYNEQFF. The V gene is TRBV5-1, the J gene TRBJ2-1, with D possibly TRBD2 on 5 matching bases. With 0 bases removed from V and 3 bases from J, the gap between germline ends came to 13 bases. This CDR3 is 16 amino acids long. CDR1 SGHRS and CDR2 YFSETQ come from the germline V gene.

The chain employs TRBV4-1 and TRBJ2-7; 7 nucleotides align to TRBD2. CDR3 length: 15 residues. Germline assignment: CDR1 MGHRA and CDR2 YSYEKL. J gave up 0 bases and V 3 bases, and 5 bases lay outside the gene matches. This CDR3 is CASSQSSGLSYEQYF. The CDR3 DNA is TGCGCCAGCAGCCAGTCTAGCGGCCTCTCCTACGAGCAGTACTTC.

This chain connects TRBV4-3 to TRBJ2-2; D call uncertain. This CDR3 spans 16 amino acids. The V end lost 1 base, the J end lost 2 bases, and 11 bases lay between the germline ends. Germline-derived CDR1 and CDR2 are LGHNA and YSLEER. CDR3 loop: CASSQVKDTNTGELFF. In DNA, the CDR3 is TGCGCCAGCAGCCAAGTAAAGGATACTAACACCGGGGAGCTGTTTTTT.

There are a few counts of this clonotype. V usage is TRBV20-1 and J usage is TRBJ2-3, with a weak D call TRBD1 (6 bases). CDR1 and CDR2 from the germline V gene are DFQATT and SNEGSKA (reference sequence). Trimming cost V 6 bases and J 2 bases, with 18 bases left between them. The CDR3 length is 15 residues. The CDR3 coding sequence is TGCAGTGCCATCCATCGCCGACAGGCCACAGATACGCAGTATTTT. This encodes CSAIHRRQATDTQYF.

This clonotype has a handful of counts. The V and J genes are TRBV29-1 and TRBJ2-3, with 7 positions matching TRBD2. This CDR3 is 14 amino acids long. Germline V gene sequence: CDR1 SQVTM, CDR2 ANQGSEA. V trimming: 2 bases; J trimming: 2 bases; junction bases outside the gene matches: 4. The CDR3 region has the DNA TGCAGCGTTGAACTCAGCGGGGCCACAGATACGCAGTATTTT. Translation gives CSVELSGATDTQYF.

The gene calls are TRBV5-6 and TRBJ1-6, with a possible D match to TRBD1 (5 bases). Germline CDR1 is SGHDT and CDR2 is YYEEEE. This CDR3 spans 16 amino acids. Between the trimmed V and J ends, which lost 2 bases and 8 bases, there was a span of 17 bases. The CDR3 here is CASSFGGNLGDSPLHF. In nucleotides, the CDR3 is TGTGCCAGCAGCTTTGGCGGGAACCTAGGGGATTCACCCCTCCACTTT.

The rearrangement links TRBV6-5 to TRBJ1-1, with D unresolved. There are 14 residues in the CDR3. Germline CDR1 MNHEY, CDR2 SVGAGI. V was cut by 2 bases and J by 0 bases, with 7 bases left in between. CDR3 loop: CASSYSLLNTEAFF. CDR3 DNA sequence: TGTGCCAGCAGTTACAGTCTACTGAACACTGAAGCTTTCTTT.